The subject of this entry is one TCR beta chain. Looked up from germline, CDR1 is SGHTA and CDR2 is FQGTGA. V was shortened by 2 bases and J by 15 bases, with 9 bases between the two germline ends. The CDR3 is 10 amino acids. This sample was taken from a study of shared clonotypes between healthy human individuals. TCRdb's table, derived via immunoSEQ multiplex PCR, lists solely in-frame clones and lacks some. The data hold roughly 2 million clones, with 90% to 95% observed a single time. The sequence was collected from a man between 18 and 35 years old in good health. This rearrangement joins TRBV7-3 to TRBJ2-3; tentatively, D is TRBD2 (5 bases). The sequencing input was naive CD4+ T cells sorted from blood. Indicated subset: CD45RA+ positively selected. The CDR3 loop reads CASSLEGGYF. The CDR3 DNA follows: TGTGCCAGCAGCTTAGAGGGCGGATATTTT.